This T cell receptor beta chain was identified during a study of T cells in localized non-small cell lung cancer. Study-level results: T cell clonality was highest in uninvolved adjacent lung, above tumor. The appearance of a median approximately 60 of the top 100 tumor clones was seen in adjacent lung. Overall survival was longer when the density of T cells in the blood was higher.

Only in-frame clones appear in the TCRdb table, and some are missing; sequencing was by immunoSEQ multiplex PCR. The sample consists of over 45,000 clones, roughly 90% of them appearing once. Points on this clone: Its target is unknown.

Germline loops: CDR1 SGDLS, CDR2 YYNGEE. The V and J ends lost 0 bases and 5 bases, in that order; junction bases with no gene match: 5. The CDR3 length is 15 residues. This sequence joins TRBV9 and TRBJ2-7, with 10 bases lining up with TRBD1. This sample comprised peripheral blood, obtained before any cancer treatment. The sequence was obtained from a man between 35 and 75 years old with stage I squamous cell lung carcinoma. The CDR3 DNA is TGTGCCAGCAGCGTAGGTGCGGACAGGGGGGACGAGCAGTACTTC. Translating it yields CASSVGADRGDEQYF.